The entry below describes one T cell receptor (beta chain). Its specific antigen is unknown. No base quality values were provided; no much bigger clone lies one nucleotide off. The germline V gene (reference sequence) specifies SGHNT as CDR1 and YYREEE as CDR2. The CDR3 contains 17 residues, cysteine and phenylalanine counted. Of all the DNA, just the CDR3 is kept, 51 bases in frame from base 1. Trimming at the junction amounts to 2 bases on V and 2 bases on J, and the germline ends lie 18 bases apart. TCRbeta CDR3 regions were immunosequenced from genomic DNA with the immunoSEQ Assay. Prior to high-throughput sequencing, genomic DNA was amplified by bias-controlled multiplex PCR. Concerning the study's data processing: To quantify the absolute abundance of each unique TCRbeta CDR3 region, the sequences were collapsed and filtered. Clonality, defined as 1 minus Pielou's evenness, was calculated using productive rearrangements only. Clones with significantly greater frequencies in on-treatment versus baseline samples were identified using a previously published method. As stored in TCRdb, this immuneACCESS dataset retains in-frame rearrangements with V and J assigned. A fraction of the clones does not appear; measured against another copy, unresolved V genes explain less than half of the discrepancy, and the remainder lacks a known reason. V, J and clone size were drawn from that table, and D and trimming were deduced from the DNA. Recorded for this sample are over 10,000 clones; about four fifths of them occurred a single time. Of the sample, 45% to 55% falls within the top ten clones.

The data were taken from a study of sequential checkpoint blockade in melanoma (dated by TCRdb to the late 2010s). Study-wide context: In a 1:1 randomization, patients received either first-line nivolumab then ipilimumab (arm A) or ipilimumab then nivolumab (arm B). Maintenance nivolumab was given following each of the two trial sequences.

The label giving this sample's treatment or condition can be read as: randomized to nivolumab then ipilimumab (arm A) or the reverse (arm B). None of the trial patients had been given prior DNA-damaging chemotherapy. Thawed PBMCs were sorted on a FACS Aria II flow cytometer to isolate live CD3+CD8+ cells negative for CD19 and CD56. Samples came from patients with melanoma in CheckMate 064, a randomized, open-label phase II trial of sequential checkpoint blockade. Peripheral blood mononuclear cells were collected by leukapheresis, purified with Ficoll-Paque, and frozen in human serum with approximately 10% DMSO. Purity of sorted blood CD3+CD8+ cells was verified at >95% immediately after sorting, followed by DNA extraction. On the study overall, not on this receptor specifically: The response-prediction model combining TCR metrics and mutation burden needs validation in larger, independent patient cohorts.

Recombination connected TRBV5-4 to TRBJ2-3; TRBD1 is perhaps the D gene, given 6 matching bases. Material: CD8+ T cells sorted from blood (inferred from file names), obtained from a patient given nivolumab and ipilimumab in sequence. This TCR came from a human donor with melanoma. The CDR3 corresponds to CASSLYGQHILTDTQYF. In nucleotide form, the sequence is TGTGCCAGCAGCTTATACGGACAGCATATCCTCACAGATACGCAGTATTTT.